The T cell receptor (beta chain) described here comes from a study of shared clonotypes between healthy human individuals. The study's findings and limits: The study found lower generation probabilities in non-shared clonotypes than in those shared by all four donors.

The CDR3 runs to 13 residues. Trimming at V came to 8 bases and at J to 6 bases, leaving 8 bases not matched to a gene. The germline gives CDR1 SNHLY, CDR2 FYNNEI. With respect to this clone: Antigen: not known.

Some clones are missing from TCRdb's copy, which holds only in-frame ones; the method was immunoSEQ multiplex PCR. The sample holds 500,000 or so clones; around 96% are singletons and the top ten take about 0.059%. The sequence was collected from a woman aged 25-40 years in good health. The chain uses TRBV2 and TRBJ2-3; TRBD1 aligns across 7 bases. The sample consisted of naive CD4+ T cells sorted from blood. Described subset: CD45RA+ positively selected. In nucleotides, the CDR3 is TGTGCCAGCTCCGGACAGGATGTGGATACGCAGTATTTT. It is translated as CASSGQDVDTQYF.